The rows below give T cell receptor beta chains drawn from one sample of a study of blood T cell repertoires in COVID-19. TCRdb's copy holds only in-frame clones and misses some; the assay was immunoSEQ multiplex PCR. The sample has approximately 73,000 clones, roughly nine tenths seen once. Sample: peripheral blood. The source of these receptors is an older woman with acute or convalescent COVID-19. Each CDR3 is given with its conserved first and last residue. The D gene is left open where the match is weak. Clone size is given for some rows only: seen once, a few or many times, or a class if the clone is expanded.

-,TRBJ1-2,TRBV19,-,TGTGCCAGTAGTATAGGACAGGTGAATGGCTACACCTTC,CASSIGQVNGYTF
TRBD2,TRBJ2-7,TRBV28,-,TGTGCCAGCAGTTTATTGACTAGCGGGTTTCTCGAGCAGTACTTC,CASSLLTSGFLEQYF
-,TRBJ1-1,TRBV9,-,TGTGCCAGCAGCGTATCGGGGAGAGAGGAAGCTTTCTTT,CASSVSGREEAFF
-,TRBJ1-3,TRBV19,once,TGTGCCAGTAGTTCACAGGGCTCTGGAAACACCATATATTTT,CASSSQGSGNTIYF
-,TRBJ2-7,TRBV5-1,-,TGCGCCAGCAGCTTGGAGGGCGAGGGAGGTATCGAGCAGTACTTC,CASSLEGEGGIEQYF
-,TRBJ1-5,TRBV6-8,-,TGTGCCAGCAGTTACTCGAGCCAGGGTAATCAGCCCCAGCATTTT,CASSYSSQGNQPQHF
-,TRBJ1-2,TRBV21-1,-,TGTGCCAGCAGCAAAAGCCGGTTTGGCTACACCTTC,CASSKSRFGYTF
-,TRBJ1-6,TRBV5-1,-,TGCGCCAGCAGGCCGCAGGGAAATAATTCACCCCTCCACTTT,CASRPQGNNSPLHF
TRBD2,TRBJ2-7,TRBV4-1,-,TGCGCCAGCAGCCACGAGGGAGGGAGGGCCTCCGAGCAGTACTTC,CASSHEGGRASEQYF
TRBD1,TRBJ2-7,TRBV27,once,TGTGCCGACCTCCGGGACAGGGGCCACGAGCAGTACTTC,CADLRDRGHEQYF